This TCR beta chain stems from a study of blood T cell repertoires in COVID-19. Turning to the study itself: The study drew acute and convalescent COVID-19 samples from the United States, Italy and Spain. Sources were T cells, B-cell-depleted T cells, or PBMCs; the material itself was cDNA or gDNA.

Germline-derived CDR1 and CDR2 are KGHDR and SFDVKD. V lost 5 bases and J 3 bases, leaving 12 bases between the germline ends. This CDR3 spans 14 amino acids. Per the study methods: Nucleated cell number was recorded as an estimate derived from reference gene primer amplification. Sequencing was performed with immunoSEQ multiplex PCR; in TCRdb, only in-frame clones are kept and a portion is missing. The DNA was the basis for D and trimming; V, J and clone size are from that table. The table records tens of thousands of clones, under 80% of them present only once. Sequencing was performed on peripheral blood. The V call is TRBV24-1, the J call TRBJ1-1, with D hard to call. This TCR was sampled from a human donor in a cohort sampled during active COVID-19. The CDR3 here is CATSGPDTDTEAFF. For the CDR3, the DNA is TGTGCCACCAGTGGTCCAGACACGGACACTGAAGCTTTCTTT.